This TCR beta chain was found in a study of blood T cell repertoires in COVID-19. The CDR3 runs to 15 residues. The V and J ends lost 0 bases and 6 bases, in that order; junction bases with no gene match: 4. CDR1 is MNHEY and CDR2 is SMNVEV in the germline V gene (reference sequence). Assay used: immunoSEQ multiplex PCR; TCRdb lists only in-frame clones, some missing. The data hold around 40,000 clones, with 89% observed a single time. The rearrangement uses TRBV27 and TRBJ1-5; 8 bases fit TRBD1. The sample comprised peripheral blood. The source is a human donor in a cohort sampled during active COVID-19. The CDR3 is CASSLSAGGGQPQHF. The CDR3 DNA reads TGTGCCAGCAGTTTATCTGCAGGGGGCGGTCAGCCCCAGCATTTT.